This is a list of T cell receptor beta chains from one sample in a study of shared clonotypes between healthy human individuals. Method: immunoSEQ multiplex PCR; TCRdb's copy keeps in-frame clones and lacks some. Here the sample spans about 1.1 million clones, around three quarters being singletons. Sequenced: memory CD4+ T cells from PBMCs. These receptors came from a man aged 18 to 35 in good health. Some clones in this sample may be carry-over from other donors' samples. The CDR3 runs from the conserved cysteine through the conserved F or W. The D gene is left open where the match is weak. Size values are once, few and many counts, or a class for expanded clones, and some rows have none.

CASSRDGNIQYF	TGTGCCAGCAGCCGAGACGGCAATATTCAGTACTTC	-	TRBV7-9	12	TRBJ2-4	once
CASSYSGQGNTIYF	TGTGCCAGCAGTTACTCGGGACAGGGAAACACCATATATTTT	TRBD1	TRBV6-5	14	TRBJ1-3	-
CASSSQTGRWHQPQHF	TGTGCCAGCAGTTCCCAGACAGGGCGGTGGCATCAGCCCCAGCATTTT	TRBD1	TRBV6-5	16	TRBJ1-5	-
CASSLGDGGELFF	TGTGCCAGCAGCCTAGGCGATGGCGGGGAGCTGTTTTTT	-	TRBV4-2	13	TRBJ2-2	-
CASSRIIMSLGQLETQYF	TGCGCCAGCAGCCGGATCATTATGTCGCTGGGGCAGTTAGAGACCCAGTACTTC	-	TRBV4-1	18	TRBJ2-5	-
CASSNKYSGGGGYGYTF	TGTGCCAGCAGTAATAAATATTCAGGGGGCGGCGGCTATGGCTACACCTTC	TRBD1	TRBV27	17	TRBJ1-2	-
CASSLGYSGPGELFF	TGCGCCAGCAGCTTGGGTTATTCGGGGCCCGGGGAGCTGTTTTTT	-	TRBV5-1	15	TRBJ2-2	-
CASSPYRAGELFF	TGTGCCAGCAGCCCATACAGGGCCGGGGAGCTGTTTTTT	-	TRBV5-6	13	TRBJ2-2	-
CASSTQVNTEAFF	TGTGCCAGCAGCACCCAGGTAAACACTGAAGCTTTCTTT	-	TRBV9	13	TRBJ1-1	few
CASSSRGPIQYF	TGTGCCAGCAGCTCCCGGGGCCCGATTCAGTACTTC	-	TRBV7-2	12	TRBJ2-4	-
CASSLGPSYGYTF	TGTGCCAGCAGCTTAGGGCCTAGCTATGGCTACACCTTC	-	TRBV7-9	13	TRBJ1-2	-
CASSQGTGVSYNEQFF	TGCGCCAGCAGCCAAGGGACGGGAGTCTCCTACAATGAGCAGTTCTTC	-	TRBV4-1	16	TRBJ2-1	-
CASSSLPGLVVETQYF	TGTGCCAGCAGTTCCCTACCGGGACTAGTTGTGGAGACCCAGTACTTC	TRBD2	TRBV28	16	TRBJ2-5	-
CASSPTGVRNTEAFF	TGCGCCAGCAGCCCTACAGGGGTTCGGAACACTGAAGCTTTCTTT	TRBD1	TRBV4-1	15	TRBJ1-1	-
CASRSTGPVSYEQYF	TGCGCCAGCAGAAGTACAGGGCCGGTCTCCTACGAGCAGTACTTC	-	TRBV5-1	15	TRBJ2-7	once
CASSPKQGRGTFLYNEQFF	TGTGCCAGCAGCCCGAAGCAGGGACGGGGGACTTTTCTCTACAATGAGCAGTTCTTC	-	TRBV7-9	19	TRBJ2-1	-
CASSVAGPGELFF	TGTGCCAGCAGCGTAGCAGGTCCCGGGGAGCTGTTTTTT	-	TRBV9	13	TRBJ2-2	-
CASSSLGEQYF	TGTGCCAGCAGTAGCCTGGGGGAGCAGTACTTC	-	TRBV6-6	11	TRBJ2-7	-
CASSLTGNTGELFF	TGTGCCAGCAGCTTAACTGGGAACACCGGGGAGCTGTTTTTT	-	TRBV7-3	14	TRBJ2-2	-
CASSTGQGNVYEQFF	TGTGCCAGCAGCACAGGACAGGGAAATGTCTATGAGCAGTTCTTC	TRBD1	TRBV14	15	TRBJ2-1	-
CASSERRDSYGYTF	TGTGCCAGCAGCGAACGTCGGGACTCTTACGGCTACACCTTC	-	TRBV7-8	14	TRBJ1-2	-
CASKRGGRFLQPQHF	TGTGCCAGCAAAAGGGGGGGCAGGTTTTTACAGCCCCAGCATTTT	-	TRBV21-1	15	TRBJ1-5	-
CAWSGTYYGYTF	TGTGCCTGGAGTGGGACATACTATGGCTACACCTTC	-	TRBV30	12	TRBJ1-2	-
CASSLMSGGQEQYF	TGTGCCAGCAGTTTGATGTCTGGGGGGCAGGAGCAGTACTTC	-	TRBV28	14	TRBJ2-7	-
CASSSGTGGFNEQFF	TGTGCCAGCAGCTCCGGGACAGGGGGTTTCAATGAGCAGTTCTTC	TRBD1	TRBV5-4	15	TRBJ2-1	-
CASSVGTGSGNTIYF	TGTGCCAGCAGCGTAGGAACCGGCTCTGGAAACACCATATATTTT	-	TRBV9	15	TRBJ1-3	-
CAWWGSGRNEQYF	TGTGCCTGGTGGGGCTCGGGACGGAACGAGCAGTACTTC	-	TRBV30	13	TRBJ2-7	-
CASSPDSGAMNEQFF	TGCGCCAGCAGCCCCGACAGCGGGGCCATGAATGAGCAGTTCTTC	TRBD2	TRBV5-1	15	TRBJ2-1	-